This is a list of T cell receptor beta chains from one sample in a study of T-cell reconstitution after alpha-beta-depleted transplantation in children. Each CDR3 protein is one row after TCRdb ran MiXCR on the PCR reads. Of 100,000 to 150,000 distinct CDR3 sequences detected, roughly 24% appear once; the ten largest clones hold roughly a tenth. The material sequenced was PBMCs, mostly from graft donor cells, taken 180 days after TCRalphabeta/CD19-depleted stem cell transplant. Receptor source: a male patient aged 2-9 years who had a stem cell transplant for chronic granulomatous disease, so the T cells may come from the graft donor. Both conserved end residues are part of each CDR3. Fields, in order: D gene, clone size, V gene, CDR3 length, J gene, CDR3 protein, CDR3 DNA. D genes are given only for firm matches. Some rows have no size entry. The others give once, few or many, or a class for an expanded clone.

TRBD2	many	TRBV6-5	15	TRBJ2-1	CASSRAGVIGNEQFF	TGTGCCAGCAGTCGGGCGGGAGTGATCGGGAATGAGCAGTTCTTC
TRBD1	NA	TRBV27	11	TRBJ1-2	CASRGQEGYTF	TGTGCCAGCAGGGGACAGGAGGGCTACACCTTC
TRBD1	NA	TRBV12-3/TRBV12-4	14	TRBJ2-5	CASSHRDREETQYF	TGTGCCAGCAGCCATCGGGACAGAGAAGAGACCCAGTACTTC
TRBD1	few	TRBV7-2	14	TRBJ1-5	CASSAQGGNQPQHF	TGTGCCAGCAGCGCACAGGGGGGCAATCAGCCCCAGCATTTT
TRBD1	NA	TRBV10-3	14	TRBJ2-7	CAIGPGQGAYEQYF	TGTGCCATCGGACCGGGACAGGGGGCCTACGAGCAGTACTTC
NA	few	TRBV5-1	17	TRBJ2-6	CASSHGVRLSGANVLTF	TGCGCCAGCAGCCATGGCGTGAGGCTCTCTGGGGCCAACGTCCTGACTTTC
NA	NA	TRBV9	15	TRBJ2-3	CASSVEGEATDTQYF	TGTGCCAGCAGCGTAGAGGGAGAAGCCACAGATACGCAGTATTTT
NA	many	TRBV20-1	12	TRBJ1-1	CSARDGKLGAFF	TGCAGTGCTAGAGATGGCAAGCTTGGCGCTTTCTTT
NA	few	TRBV4-1	13	TRBJ2-3	CASSQTYTDTQYF	TGCGCCAGCAGCCAAACCTACACAGATACGCAGTATTTT
TRBD2	many	TRBV5-6	17	TRBJ2-1	CASSTKLSGRLPNEQFF	TGTGCCAGCAGCACCAAGTTAAGCGGGAGGCTCCCCAATGAGCAGTTCTTC
NA	many	TRBV12-3/TRBV12-4	14	TRBJ2-7	CASSALKSSYEQYF	TGTGCCAGCAGCGCGCTTAAGAGCTCCTACGAGCAGTACTTC
NA	NA	TRBV12-3/TRBV12-4	15	TRBJ2-5	CASSLYQPGEETQYF	TGTGCCAGCAGTCTCTACCAACCCGGAGAAGAGACCCAGTACTTC
NA	many	TRBV29-1	13	TRBJ1-1	CSARDTLNTEAFF	TGCAGCGCTCGCGACACTCTGAACACTGAAGCTTTCTTT
NA	NA	TRBV10-3	11	TRBJ2-5	CATGLEETQYF	TGTGCCACGGGACTGGAAGAGACCCAGTACTTC
NA	many	TRBV20-1	13	TRBJ2-5	CSARDAPQETQYF	TGCAGTGCTAGAGATGCCCCCCAAGAGACCCAGTACTTC
NA	NA	TRBV27	14	TRBJ1-3	CASKLSRSGNTIYF	TGTGCCAGCAAACTTTCTCGATCGGGAAACACCATATATTTT
NA	many	TRBV5-1	13	TRBJ2-7	CASSLTTGSEQYF	TGCGCCAGCAGCTTAACGACGGGGAGCGAGCAGTACTTC
NA	few	TRBV20-1	13	TRBJ2-7	CSAHGLASYEQYF	TGCAGTGCGCACGGACTGGCCTCCTACGAGCAGTACTTC
TRBD2	many	TRBV20-1	16	TRBJ2-7	CSAITITSGAPYEQYF	TGCAGTGCCATCACCATTACTAGCGGGGCTCCATACGAGCAGTACTTC
TRBD1	many	TRBV20-1	15	TRBJ2-3	CSARDGGTGGNTQYF	TGCAGTGCTAGAGACGGTGGGACAGGGGGAAATACGCAGTATTTT
TRBD2	few	TRBV12-3/TRBV12-4	13	TRBJ2-5	CASTWGGSETQYF	TGTGCCAGCACCTGGGGGGGGTCAGAGACCCAGTACTTC
NA	NA	TRBV28	14	TRBJ2-7	CASSSYLALYEQYF	TGTGCCAGCAGTTCGTACTTGGCGCTCTACGAGCAGTACTTC
NA	many	TRBV27	15	TRBJ2-7	CASSLSGTSNYEQYF	TGTGCCAGCAGTTTATCGGGGACATCGAACTACGAGCAGTACTTC
NA	NA	TRBV29-1	13	TRBJ2-4	CSVSSGPEDIQYF	TGCAGCGTTAGTAGTGGCCCCGAAGACATTCAGTACTTC
TRBD2	NA	TRBV7-1	24	TRBJ2-5	CASSSPDSPMELAGPLQPQETQYF	TGTGCCAGCAGCTCACCCGACTCTCCCATGGAGCTAGCGGGGCCCTTGCAACCACAAGAGACCCAGTACTTC
NA	NA	TRBV28	16	TRBJ2-3	CASSPHFGLLSDTQYF	TGTGCCAGCAGTCCGCATTTCGGACTACTATCAGATACGCAGTATTTT
TRBD1	NA	TRBV12-3/TRBV12-4	15	TRBJ1-5	CASSLGQAANQPQHF	TGTGCCAGCAGTCTTGGACAGGCCGCCAATCAGCCCCAGCATTTT
NA	many	TRBV2	13	TRBJ2-3	CASSEEGTDTQYF	TGTGCCAGCAGTGAAGAGGGCACAGATACGCAGTATTTT
NA	many	TRBV4-3	14	TRBJ2-7	CASSQRTGTYEQYF	TGCGCCAGCAGCCAACGGACGGGAACCTACGAGCAGTACTTC
NA	NA	TRBV29-1	12	TRBJ1-4	CSGQATNEKLFF	TGCAGCGGACAGGCAACTAATGAAAAACTGTTTTTC
TRBD2	NA	TRBV20-1	19	TRBJ2-1	CSARLAGGPDTTRYNEQFF	TGCAGTGCTAGACTAGCGGGAGGCCCCGATACCACTCGCTACAATGAGCAGTTCTTC
NA	many	TRBV4-2	15	TRBJ2-5	CASSQDGADQETQYF	TGTGCCAGCAGCCAAGATGGAGCGGACCAAGAGACCCAGTACTTC
NA	NA	TRBV9	13	TRBJ2-3	CASSVEGTDTQYF	TGTGCCAGCAGCGTAGAGGGCACAGATACGCAGTATTTT
NA	once	TRBV10-3	14	TRBJ2-3	CAIRTEVITDTQYF	TGTGCCATCAGAACCGAAGTGATCACAGATACGCAGTATTTT
NA	many	TRBV12-3/TRBV12-4	14	TRBJ2-3	CASSPRSSTDTQYF	TGTGCCAGCAGTCCCAGATCTAGCACAGATACGCAGTATTTT
TRBD2	many	TRBV12-3/TRBV12-4	16	TRBJ2-7	CASSRRLAEASYEQYF	TGTGCCAGCAGTCGCCGACTAGCGGAGGCCTCCTACGAGCAGTACTTC
NA	few	TRBV20-1	15	TRBJ1-2	CSARDLKAGLGGYTF	TGCAGTGCTAGAGATTTGAAGGCAGGGTTGGGTGGCTACACCTTC
NA	many	TRBV9	13	TRBJ2-5	CASSVVSEETQYF	TGTGCCAGCAGCGTAGTTAGCGAAGAGACCCAGTACTTC
NA	few	TRBV6-2/TRBV6-3	12	TRBJ1-5	CASSYSSRPQHF	TGTGCCAGCAGTTACTCGAGTCGGCCCCAGCATTTT
NA	NA	TRBV5-1	15	TRBJ2-7	CASSLLQGFSYEQYF	TGCGCCAGCAGTTTACTTCAAGGGTTTTCCTACGAGCAGTACTTC
TRBD1	few	TRBV20-1	13	TRBJ2-3	CSARDRGFNTQYF	TGCAGTGCCCGGGACAGGGGGTTTAATACGCAGTATTTT
NA	many	TRBV6-5	13	TRBJ2-7	CASSSTTGYEQYF	TGTGCCAGCAGTTCGACGACTGGCTACGAGCAGTACTTC
TRBD2	many	TRBV20-1	14	TRBJ2-5	CSAVLMRGQETQYF	TGCAGTGCTGTCTTGATGCGGGGGCAAGAGACCCAGTACTTC
NA	NA	TRBV12-3/TRBV12-4	15	TRBJ1-1	CASSFEGWGGKWAFF	TGTGCCAGCAGTTTTGAGGGGTGGGGGGGGAAATGGGCTTTCTTT
NA	few	TRBV7-2	12	TRBJ1-3	CASSSWGNTIYF	TGTGCCAGCAGCTCATGGGGAAACACCATATATTTT
NA	few	TRBV15	13	TRBJ1-6	CATSRTGSTPLHF	TGTGCCACCAGCAGGACAGGATCAACCCCCCTCCACTTT
NA	few	TRBV7-2	13	TRBJ2-7	CASSLDPGTEQYF	TGTGCCAGCAGCTTAGACCCAGGAACCGAGCAGTACTTC
NA	once	TRBV9	20	TRBJ2-1	CASSGGTTTRRVSSYNEQFF	TGTGCCAGCAGCGGAGGGACCACCACCCGGCGGGTGAGCTCCTACAATGAGCAGTTCTTC